The T cell receptor beta chain under discussion was sequenced for a study of blood T cell repertoires in COVID-19. Study as a whole: T cells, B-cell-depleted T cells, or PBMCs supplied cDNA or gDNA.

The germline CDR1 and CDR2 sequences are SGHNT and YYREEE (reference sequence). The CDR3 loop spans 15 amino acids. Germline trimming cut 4 bases from V and 9 bases from J; bases unmatched to any gene: 8. As originally analysed: It was from reference gene primer amplification that nucleated cell counts were estimated. Sequencing used immunoSEQ multiplex PCR; TCRdb keeps in-frame clones, though not all of them. That table furnishes V, J and clone size, whereas the DNA furnished D and trimming. Of around 220,000 clones listed, approximately 80% were seen once; the top ten hold under 10%. Sequenced material: peripheral blood. V gene TRBV5-4 combines with J gene TRBJ2-1; 12 positions agree with TRBD1. This clonotype originated in a woman aged 80 or over with COVID-19, enrolled during active disease. This CDR3 is CASSTPGTGGLEQFF. The CDR3 DNA follows: TGTGCCAGCAGCACACCCGGGACAGGGGGCCTTGAGCAGTTCTTC. The whole variable domain, remainder taken from reference TRBV5-4 and TRBJ2-1, is ETGVTQSPTHLIKTRGQQVTLRCSSQSGHNTVSWYQQALGQGPQFIFQYYREEENGRGNFPPRFSGLQFPNYSSELNVNALELDDSALYLCASSTPGTGGLEQFFGPGTRLTVL.